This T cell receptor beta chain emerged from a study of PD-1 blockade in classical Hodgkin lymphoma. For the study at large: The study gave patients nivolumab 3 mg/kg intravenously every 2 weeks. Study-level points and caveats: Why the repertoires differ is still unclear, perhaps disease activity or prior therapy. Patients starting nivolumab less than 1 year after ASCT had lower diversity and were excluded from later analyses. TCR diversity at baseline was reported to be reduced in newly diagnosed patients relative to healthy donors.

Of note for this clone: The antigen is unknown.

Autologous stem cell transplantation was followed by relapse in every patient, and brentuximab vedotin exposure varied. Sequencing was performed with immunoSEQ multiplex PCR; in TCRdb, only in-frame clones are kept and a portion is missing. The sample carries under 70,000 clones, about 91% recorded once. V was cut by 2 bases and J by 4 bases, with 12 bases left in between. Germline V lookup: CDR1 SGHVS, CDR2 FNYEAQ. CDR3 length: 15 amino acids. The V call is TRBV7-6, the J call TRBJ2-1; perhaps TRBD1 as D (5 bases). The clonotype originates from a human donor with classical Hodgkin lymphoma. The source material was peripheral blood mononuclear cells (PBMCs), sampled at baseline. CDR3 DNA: TGTGCCAGCAGCTTACAGGGAAGCTTATACAATGAGCAGTTCTTC. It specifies CASSLQGSLYNEQFF.